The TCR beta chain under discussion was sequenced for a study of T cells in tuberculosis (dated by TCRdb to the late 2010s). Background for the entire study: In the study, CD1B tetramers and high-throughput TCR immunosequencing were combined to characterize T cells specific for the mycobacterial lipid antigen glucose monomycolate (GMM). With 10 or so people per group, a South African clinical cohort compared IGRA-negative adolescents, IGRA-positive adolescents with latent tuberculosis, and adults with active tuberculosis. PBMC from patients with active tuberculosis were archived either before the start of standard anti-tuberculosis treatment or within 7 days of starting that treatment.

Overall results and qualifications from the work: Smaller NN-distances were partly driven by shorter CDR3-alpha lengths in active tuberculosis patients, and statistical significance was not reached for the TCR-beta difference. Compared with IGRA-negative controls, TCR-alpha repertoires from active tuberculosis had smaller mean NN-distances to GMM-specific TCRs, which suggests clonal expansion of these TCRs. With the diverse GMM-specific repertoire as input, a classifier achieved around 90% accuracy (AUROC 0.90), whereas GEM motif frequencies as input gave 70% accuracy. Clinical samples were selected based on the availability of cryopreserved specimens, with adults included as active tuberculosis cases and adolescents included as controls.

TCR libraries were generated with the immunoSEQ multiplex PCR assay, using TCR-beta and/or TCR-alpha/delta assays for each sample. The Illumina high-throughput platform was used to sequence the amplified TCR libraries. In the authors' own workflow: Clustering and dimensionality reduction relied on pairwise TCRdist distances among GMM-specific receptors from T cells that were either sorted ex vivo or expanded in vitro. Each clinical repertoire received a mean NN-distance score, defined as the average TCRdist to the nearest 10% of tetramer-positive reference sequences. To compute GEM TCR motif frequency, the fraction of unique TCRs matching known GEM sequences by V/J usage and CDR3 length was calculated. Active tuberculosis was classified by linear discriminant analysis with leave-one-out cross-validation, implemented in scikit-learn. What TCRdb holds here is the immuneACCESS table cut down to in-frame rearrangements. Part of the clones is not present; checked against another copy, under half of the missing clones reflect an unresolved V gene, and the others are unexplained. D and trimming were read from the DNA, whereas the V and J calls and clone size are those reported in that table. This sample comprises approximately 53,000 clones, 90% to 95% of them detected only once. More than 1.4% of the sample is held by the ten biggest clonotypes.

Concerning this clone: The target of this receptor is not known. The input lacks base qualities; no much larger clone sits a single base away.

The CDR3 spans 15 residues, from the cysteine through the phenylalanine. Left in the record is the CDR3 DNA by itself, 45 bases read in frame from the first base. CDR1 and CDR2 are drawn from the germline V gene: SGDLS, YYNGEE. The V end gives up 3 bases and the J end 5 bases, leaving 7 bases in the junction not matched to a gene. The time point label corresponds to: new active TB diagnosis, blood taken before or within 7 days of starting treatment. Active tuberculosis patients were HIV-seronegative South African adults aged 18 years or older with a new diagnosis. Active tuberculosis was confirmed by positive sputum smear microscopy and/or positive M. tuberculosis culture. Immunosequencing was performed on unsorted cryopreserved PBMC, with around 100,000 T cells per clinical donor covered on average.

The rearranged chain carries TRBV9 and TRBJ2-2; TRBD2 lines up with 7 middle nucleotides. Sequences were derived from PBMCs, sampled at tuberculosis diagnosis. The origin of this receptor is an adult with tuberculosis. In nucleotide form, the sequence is TGTGCCAGCAGCGCTACCATTAGCGGGACCGGGGAGCTGTTTTTT. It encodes CASSATISGTGELFF.